One and the same sample provided the 10 T cell receptor beta chains below, sequenced in a study of T-cell memory formation after mild COVID-19. TCRdb processed the 5' RACE reads anew with MiXCR; each CDR3 protein has one entry. The sample has some 160,000 distinct CDR3 sequences, roughly 28% seen once. The sample comprised PBMCs or a T cell subset sorted from them (not recorded which). The receptors derive from an adult woman who had mild COVID-19 (a few samples of this study predate the infection). Cell type and time point are not known.

This chain uses TRBV12-3 or TRBV12-4 with TRBJ2-1; D is possibly TRBD2 (5 bases). Trimming left V 5 bases short and J 7 bases short, with 12 bases between. This CDR3 is 13 amino acids long. Here the CDR3 reads CASSPMRENEQFF. In DNA form, the CDR3 reads TGTGCCAGCAGTCCCATGAGGGAAAATGAGCAGTTCTTC.

Remarks on this clonotype: Its ends do not fully match the called genes, so a read error is possible. The CDR3 DNA sequence: TGTGCCAGCAGCCCCCCGGGACTAGCCCCGCTGTGGGTGGCGTTC. Its translation: CASSPPGLAPLWVAF. The V call is TRBV7-9, the J call TRBJ2-1; TRBD2 agrees at 9 bases. Germline V gene lookup returns CDR1 SEHNR and CDR2 FQNEAQ (reference sequence). The CDR3 is 15 residues long.

In this sample, this clonotype turned up a few times. This chain uses TRBV7-2 with TRBJ2-1; no reliable D call. The CDR3 is 13 residues long. Germline-derived CDR1 and CDR2 are SGHTA and FQGNSA. Trimming pared 5 bases from V and 5 bases from J, leaving 10 bases between. The DNA of the CDR3 is TGTGCCAGCAGCCTCGGACGAGACAATGAGCAGTTCTTC. This translates into CASSLGRDNEQFF. Full variable domain (outside the CDR3, taken from reference TRBV7-2 and TRBJ2-1): GAGVSQSPSNKVTEKGKDVELRCDPISGHTALYWYRQSLGQGLEFLIYFQGNSAPDKSGLPSDRFSAERTGGSVSTLTIQRTQQEDSAVYLCASSLGRDNEQFFGPGTRLTVL.

This rearrangement joins TRBV6-1 to TRBJ2-2; 7 nucleotides line up with TRBD1. The CDR3 runs 13 residues. The ends lost 6 bases at V and 3 bases at J; junction bases unmatched: 1. The germline V gene has CDR1 MNHNS and CDR2 SASEGT. The CDR3 loop is CASSRGYTGELFF. CDR3 sequence (DNA): TGTGCCAGCAGCAGGGGGTACACCGGGGAGCTGTTTTTT.

The rearrangement uses TRBV5-1 and TRBJ2-7, with 14 bases that match TRBD2. After removal of 4 bases from V and 6 bases from J, the junction contained 9 bases not matched to a gene. The CDR3 runs 16 residues. The V gene's germline CDR1 is SGHRS and CDR2 YFSETQ. The CDR3 DNA reads TGCGCCAGCAGCACCGCTCCGGGACTAGCGGGAGTCGAGCAGTACTTC. Translated: CASSTAPGLAGVEQYF.

The V gene is TRBV5-1, the J gene TRBJ2-7; 10 bases line up with TRBD1. Germline CDR1 is SGHRS and CDR2 is YFSETQ. The CDR3 is 16 amino acids. J was trimmed by 0 bases and V by 6 bases; bases with no gene match: 9. The DNA of the CDR3 is TGCGCCAGCACTCCGGGGGGACAGGGGCTCTCCTACGAGCAGTACTTC. Protein sequence: CASTPGGQGLSYEQYF.

The rearrangement joins TRBV5-1 to TRBJ2-7, with TRBD1 matching 8 bases. The V segment lost 3 bases and the J segment 0 bases; nucleotides outside the gene matches: 5. This CDR3 comprises 15 residues. The germline gives CDR1 SGHRS, CDR2 YFSETQ. In DNA, the CDR3 is TGCGCCAGCAGCTGGGGGGACAGGAGCTCCTACGAGCAGTACTTC. Translating it yields CASSWGDRSSYEQYF.

The V gene is TRBV2, the J gene TRBJ2-3; no firm D call. Trimming stripped 5 bases from V and 1 base from J, with 4 bases between. This CDR3 contains 12 residues. From germline, CDR1 is SNHLY and CDR2 FYNNEI. The CDR3 reads CASSHRTDTQYF. The CDR3 nucleotides read TGTGCCAGCAGTCACCGCACAGATACGCAGTATTTT.

This clonotype has only a few counts. The gene calls are TRBV5-1 and TRBJ2-3, with 11 bases that match TRBD2. The germline CDR1 and CDR2 sequences are SGHRS and YFSETQ. V was clipped by 0 bases and J by 3 bases; unmatched bases: 6. This CDR3 spans 17 amino acids. In DNA form, the CDR3 reads TGCGCCAGCAGCTTGGCCACTAGCGGGAGTACAACAGATACGCAGTATTTT. This codes for CASSLATSGSTTDTQYF.

V usage is TRBV2 and J usage is TRBJ2-5, with D hard to call. There are 13 residues in the CDR3. Germline CDR1 SNHLY, CDR2 FYNNEI. Trimming removed 5 bases from V and 1 base from J, with 8 bases in between. The CDR3 here is CASSWYVQETQYF. The CDR3 DNA follows: TGTGCCAGCAGTTGGTATGTCCAAGAGACCCAGTACTTC.